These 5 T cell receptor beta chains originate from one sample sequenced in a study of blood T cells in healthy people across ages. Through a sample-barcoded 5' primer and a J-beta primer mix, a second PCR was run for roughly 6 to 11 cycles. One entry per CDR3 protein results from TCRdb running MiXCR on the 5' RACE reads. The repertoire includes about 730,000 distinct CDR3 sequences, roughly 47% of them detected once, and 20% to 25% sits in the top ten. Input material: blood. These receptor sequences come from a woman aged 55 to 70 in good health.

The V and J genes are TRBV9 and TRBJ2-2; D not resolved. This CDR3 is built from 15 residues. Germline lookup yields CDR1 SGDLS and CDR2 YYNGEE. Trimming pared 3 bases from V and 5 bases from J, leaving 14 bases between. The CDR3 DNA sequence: TGTGCCAGCAGCGAGGGCGCCTTGCTAACCGGGGAGCTGTTTTTT. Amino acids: CASSEGALLTGELFF.

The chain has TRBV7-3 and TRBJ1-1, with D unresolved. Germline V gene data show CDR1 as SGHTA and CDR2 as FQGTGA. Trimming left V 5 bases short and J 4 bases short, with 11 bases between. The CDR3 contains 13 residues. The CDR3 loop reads CASSPSSGTEAFF. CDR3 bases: TGTGCCAGCAGCCCCTCAAGTGGCACTGAAGCTTTCTTT. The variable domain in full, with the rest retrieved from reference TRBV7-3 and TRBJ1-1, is GAGVSQTPSNKVTEKGKYVELRCDPISGHTALYWYRQSLGQGPEFLIYFQGTGAADDSGLPNDRFFAVRPEGSVSTLKIQRTERGDSAVYLCASSPSSGTEAFFGQGTRLTVV.

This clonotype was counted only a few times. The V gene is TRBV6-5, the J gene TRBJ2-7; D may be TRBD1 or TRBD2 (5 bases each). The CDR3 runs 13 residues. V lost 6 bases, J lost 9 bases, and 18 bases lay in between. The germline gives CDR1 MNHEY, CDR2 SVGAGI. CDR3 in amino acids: CASSHFRGSGQYF. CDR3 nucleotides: TGTGCCAGCAGCCATTTTCGGGGCTCGGGGCAGTACTTC.

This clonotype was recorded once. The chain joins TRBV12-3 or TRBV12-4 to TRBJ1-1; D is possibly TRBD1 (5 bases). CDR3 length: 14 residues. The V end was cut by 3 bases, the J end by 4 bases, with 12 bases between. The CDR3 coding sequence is TGTGCCAGCAGTTTTTGGGGCAGGAGCACTGAAGCTTTCTTT. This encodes CASSFWGRSTEAFF.

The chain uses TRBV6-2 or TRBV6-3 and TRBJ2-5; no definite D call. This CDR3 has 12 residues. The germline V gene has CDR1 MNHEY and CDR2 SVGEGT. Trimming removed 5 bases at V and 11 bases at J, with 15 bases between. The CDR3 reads CASSRSFMEQYF. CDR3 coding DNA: TGTGCCAGCAGTCGGTCCTTTATGGAGCAGTACTTC.